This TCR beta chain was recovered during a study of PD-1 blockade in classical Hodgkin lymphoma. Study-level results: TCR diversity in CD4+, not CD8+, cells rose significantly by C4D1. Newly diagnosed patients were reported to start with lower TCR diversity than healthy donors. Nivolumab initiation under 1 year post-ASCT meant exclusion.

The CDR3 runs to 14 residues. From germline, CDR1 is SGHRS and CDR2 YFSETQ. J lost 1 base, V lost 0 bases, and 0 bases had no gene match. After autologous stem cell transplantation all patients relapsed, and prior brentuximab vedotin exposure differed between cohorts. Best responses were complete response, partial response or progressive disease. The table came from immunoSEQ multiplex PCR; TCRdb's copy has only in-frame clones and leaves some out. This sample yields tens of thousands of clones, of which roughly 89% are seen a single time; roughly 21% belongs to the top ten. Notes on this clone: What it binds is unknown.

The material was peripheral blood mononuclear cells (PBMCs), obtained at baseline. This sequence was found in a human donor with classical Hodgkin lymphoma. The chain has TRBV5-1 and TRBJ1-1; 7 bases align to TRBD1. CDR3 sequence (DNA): TGCGCCAGCAGCTTGGGGGACAGGAACACTGAAGCTTTCTTT. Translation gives CASSLGDRNTEAFF.